This TCR beta chain was recovered during a study of identifying expanded T cells in peripheral blood. Study-wide results and limits: Technical replicates showed roughly 1.2 changed clones; approximately 2 weeks approximately 15; four weeks 19. Variance in clone template counts between roughly two-week samples significantly increased with total template count across all healthy donors.

Healthy donors had no documented immune events, such as infections, while sampled. Comment on this clone: Its target is unknown.

Only in-frame clones appear in the TCRdb table, and some are missing; sequencing was by immunoSEQ multiplex PCR. This table holds some 78,000 clones, 65% to 85% found once. V was clipped by 3 bases and J by 0 bases; unmatched bases: 8. The V gene's germline CDR1 is SGHRS and CDR2 YFSETQ. There are 17 residues in the CDR3. V and J are TRBV5-1 and TRBJ1-5; 8 positions match TRBD1. The sample consisted of blood. This receptor was obtained from a person between 18 and 69 years old in good health. CDR3 coding DNA: TGCGCCAGCAGCTCCGGACAGGGACCATATAGCAATCAGCCCCAGCATTTT. This codes for CASSSGQGPYSNQPQHF.